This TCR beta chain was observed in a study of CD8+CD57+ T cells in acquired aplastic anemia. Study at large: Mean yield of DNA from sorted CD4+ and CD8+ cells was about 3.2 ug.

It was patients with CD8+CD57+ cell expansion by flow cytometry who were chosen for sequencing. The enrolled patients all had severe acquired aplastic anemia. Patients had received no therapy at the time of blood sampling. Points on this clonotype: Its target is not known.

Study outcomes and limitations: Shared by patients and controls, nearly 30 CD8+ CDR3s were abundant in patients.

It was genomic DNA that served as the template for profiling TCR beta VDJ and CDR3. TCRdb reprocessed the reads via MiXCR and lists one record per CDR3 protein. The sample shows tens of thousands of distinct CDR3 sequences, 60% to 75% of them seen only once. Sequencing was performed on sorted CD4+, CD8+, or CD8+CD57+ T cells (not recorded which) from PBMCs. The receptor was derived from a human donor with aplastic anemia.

In DNA form, the CDR3 reads TGTGCCACCAGCAGAGATCCTACGAGTAACTCTGGAAACACCATATATTTT. The encoded protein is CATSRDPTSNSGNTIYF. The chain recombines TRBV15 with TRBJ1-3; D uncertain. Germline lookup yields CDR1 LNHNV and CDR2 YYDKDF (reference sequence). The CDR3 has 17 residues. V was clipped by 0 bases and J by 0 bases, with 12 bases between them.